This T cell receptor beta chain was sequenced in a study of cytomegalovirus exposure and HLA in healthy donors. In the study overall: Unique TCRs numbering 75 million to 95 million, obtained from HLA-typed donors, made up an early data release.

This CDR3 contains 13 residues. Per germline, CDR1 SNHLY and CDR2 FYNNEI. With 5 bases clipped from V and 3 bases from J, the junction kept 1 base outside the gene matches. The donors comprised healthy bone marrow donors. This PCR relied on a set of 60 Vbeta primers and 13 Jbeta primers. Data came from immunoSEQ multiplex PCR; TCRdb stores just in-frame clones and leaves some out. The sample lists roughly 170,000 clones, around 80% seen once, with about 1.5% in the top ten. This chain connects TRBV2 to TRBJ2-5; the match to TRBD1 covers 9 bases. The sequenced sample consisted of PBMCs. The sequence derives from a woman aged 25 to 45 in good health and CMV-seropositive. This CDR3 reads CASSRDREETQYF. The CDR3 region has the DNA TGTGCCAGCAGTCGGGACAGGGAAGAGACCCAGTACTTC.